These T cell receptor beta chains were read from a single sample in a study of neurological immune-mediated disorders. TCRdb independently ran MiXCR on the 5' RACE reads; one entry per CDR3 protein. This sample has approximately 89,000 distinct CDR3 sequences, with roughly an eighth found just once. The specimen sequenced was PBMCs. The receptors were gathered from a female donor with HTLV-1-associated myelopathy (HAM/TSP). Each CDR3 is given with its conserved first and last residue. Fields, in order: J gene, D gene, clone size, V gene, CDR3 DNA, CDR3 protein. The D gene is left open where the match is weak. Expanded clones get a size class; other rows say once, few or many, or leave the size out.

TRBJ2-2 | NA | many | TRBV9 | TGTGCCAGCAGCGTAGGGACCCCTGCCGGGGAGCTGTTTTTT | CASSVGTPAGELFF
TRBJ1-2 | NA | medium-sized | TRBV5-1 | TGCGCCAGCAAGGCCGCCCTTTCGGTCTATGGCTACACCTTC | CASKAALSVYGYTF
TRBJ2-3 | TRBD2 | many | TRBV24-1 | TGTGCCACCAGTGACTTCTCGGGTGGCGGGGGAGATACGCAGTATTTT | CATSDFSGGGGDTQYF
TRBJ2-5 | TRBD1 | many | TRBV4-1 | TGCGCCAGCAGCCGGGCAGGGGGCACGGAGACCCAGTACTTC | CASSRAGGTETQYF
TRBJ2-6 | NA | many | TRBV5-1 | TGCGCCAGCAGAGATTTTCCCTCTGGGGCCAACGTCCTGACTTTC | CASRDFPSGANVLTF
TRBJ2-3 | NA | many | TRBV28 | TGTGCCAGCAGCTCCGGGCCCCCGGAGCGAGATACGCAGTATTTT | CASSSGPPERDTQYF
TRBJ1-5 | NA | many | TRBV10-3 | TGTGCCATCAAGTCCCAGGCCAATCAGCCCCAGCATTTT | CAIKSQANQPQHF
TRBJ2-7 | NA | few | TRBV12-3/TRBV12-4 | TGTGCCAGCAGTGGTACAGGGATGAGCTCCTACGAGCAGTACTTC | CASSGTGMSSYEQYF
TRBJ1-5 | NA | NA | TRBV5-1 | TGCGCCAGTAGCTTGGGGAGTCCGGGCAATCAGCCCCATCATTTT | CASSLGSPGNQPHHF
TRBJ2-5 | TRBD2 | many | TRBV5-6 | TGTGCCAGCAGCTTGGGCCAGCGGGGGGGCCGAGGGGAGACCCAGTACTTC | CASSLGQRGGRGETQYF
TRBJ2-1 | NA | many | TRBV5-1 | TGCGCCAGCAGCCCAGCCCGTGTAGAGAATGAGCAGTTCTTC | CASSPARVENEQFF
TRBJ2-1 | TRBD1 | many | TRBV20-1 | TGCAGTGCCGGGACAGAGAGATTTTACAATGAGCAGTTCTTC | CSAGTERFYNEQFF
TRBJ2-3 | TRBD2 | NA | TRBV7-2 | TGTGCCAGCAGCTCGAACCGGGGGGGCCTAGATACGTGGTATTTT | CASSSNRGGLDTWYF
TRBJ2-2 | TRBD1 | many | TRBV7-9 | TGTGCCAGCAGCGCGGACAGGGGGCCCACCGGGGAGCTGTTTTTT | CASSADRGPTGELFF
TRBJ1-2 | NA | many | TRBV5-6 | TGTGCCAGCAGCTTGTACGGGACGCTCTATGGCTACACCTTC | CASSLYGTLYGYTF